These 18 T cell receptor beta chains were all obtained from the same sample, sequenced in a study of shared clonotypes between healthy human individuals (TCRdb year 2020). Libraries were made using the immunoSEQ multiplex PCR assay. In TCRdb, the immuneACCESS table is reduced to in-frame sequences with V and J assigned. These tables do not hold every clone; where another copy was compared, an unresolved V gene accounts for under half, and the others remain unexplained. In this sample the table shows 800,000 or so clones, approximately 96% of which occur a single time. The ten largest account for about 0.25% of the sample. For the CD8 naive samples, CD45RO-negative cells were positively selected for CCR7, yielding a CD45RA+CCR7+ population from which TemRA cells were excluded. The specimen sequenced was naive CD8+ T cells sorted from blood. Per the publication, the cell subset or site label means: CD45RA+CCR7+. The receptors stem from a man under 40 in good health.

The genes are TRBV5-1 and TRBJ2-7; 12 nucleotides line up with TRBD2. Germline lookup yields CDR1 SGHRS and CDR2 YFSETQ. This CDR3 contains 15 residues. Losses at the gene ends were 4 bases for V and 3 bases for J; bases not matched to a gene: 5. Here the CDR3 reads CASSHRTSGIYEQYF. The CDR3 DNA sequence: TGCGCCAGCAGCCACAGGACTAGCGGGATCTACGAGCAGTACTTC.

V is TRBV7-2 and J is TRBJ2-4; TRBD2 aligns across 7 bases. The CDR3 has 17 amino acids. CDR1 and CDR2 from the germline V gene are SGHTA and FQGNSA. V gave up 5 bases and J gave up 0 bases; unmatched junction bases: 10. The CDR3 nucleotides are TGTGCCAGCAGCCCCATGGGGGGGGTAGGAGCCAAAAACATTCAGTACTTC. Encoded protein: CASSPMGGVGAKNIQYF.

The rearrangement uses TRBV4-3 and TRBJ1-4; 7 bases fit TRBD1. The CDR3 has 14 residues. J gave up 8 bases and V 4 bases, and 7 bases lay outside the gene matches. CDR1 is LGHNA, CDR2 YSLEER, per germline. The CDR3 here is CASSLLQGGEKLFF. In DNA, the CDR3 is TGCGCCAGCAGCCTACTTCAGGGGGGAGAAAAACTGTTTTTT.

This chain uses TRBV5-1 with TRBJ2-7; possible D gene TRBD2, 5 bases. V gave up 2 bases and J gave up 1 base, with 10 bases separating them. This CDR3 is built from 14 residues. From germline, CDR1 is SGHRS and CDR2 YFSETQ. The CDR3 loop is CASSLRSGSYEQYF. The DNA of the CDR3 is TGCGCCAGCAGCTTAAGGAGCGGATCCTACGAGCAGTACTTC.

The V and J genes are TRBV7-9 and TRBJ1-3; D uncertain. The V and J ends lost 5 bases and 0 bases respectively, with 17 bases between them. This CDR3 is 17 amino acids long. CDR1 SEHNR and CDR2 FQNEAQ come from the germline V gene (reference sequence). The CDR3 loop is CASSTTTRGRSGNTIYF. In DNA form, the CDR3 reads TGTGCCAGCAGCACGACGACACGAGGCCGCTCTGGAAACACCATATATTTT. Full variable domain (outside the CDR3, taken from reference TRBV7-9 and TRBJ1-3): DTGVSQNPRHKITKRGQNVTFRCDPISEHNRLYWYRQTLGQGPEFLTYFQNEAQLEKSRLLSDRFSAERPKGSFSTLEIQRTEQGDSAMYLCASSTTTRGRSGNTIYFGEGSWLTVV.

The DNA for the CDR3 is TGTGCCAGCAGCTTAGGCAGTATGAACACCGGGGAGCTGTTTTTT. Translated: CASSLGSMNTGELFF. The gene calls are TRBV7-9 and TRBJ2-2; D is undetermined. CDR3 length: 15 residues. Trimming took 1 base from V and 1 from J, leaving 7 bases between them. The germline V gene has CDR1 SEHNR and CDR2 FQNEAQ (reference sequence).

The chain is built from TRBV29-1 and TRBJ2-7; 7 bases are shared with TRBD2. Germline values: CDR1 SQVTM, CDR2 ANQGSEA. This CDR3 has 15 residues. With 2 bases clipped from V and 3 bases from J, the junction kept 10 bases outside the gene matches. CDR3 sequence: CSVEIGLEAGYEQYF. The DNA for the CDR3 is TGCAGCGTTGAAATCGGACTAGAAGCGGGCTACGAGCAGTACTTC.

The V and J genes are TRBV30 and TRBJ2-5; 9 bases align to TRBD1. V shed 2 bases and J 4 bases; nucleotides not matched to a gene: 11. CDR3 length: 16 residues. CDR1 and CDR2 from the germline V gene are GTSNPN and SVGIG (reference sequence). The CDR3 reads CAWSFGQGPGGETQYF. The CDR3, as DNA: TGTGCCTGGAGTTTTGGACAGGGGCCGGGGGGAGAGACCCAGTACTTC.

This rearrangement joins TRBV29-1 to TRBJ2-7, with 9 nucleotides matching TRBD1. The CDR3 is 15 amino acids. J gave up 5 bases and V 4 bases, and 12 bases lay outside the gene matches. Germline CDR1 SQVTM, CDR2 ANQGSEA. The CDR3 region is CSVVGDRVKVNEQYF. In DNA, the CDR3 is TGCAGCGTTGTAGGGGACAGGGTTAAGGTGAACGAGCAGTACTTC.

To note about this clone: Other DNA sequences from this sample encode an identical CDR3 as well. V is TRBV7-2 and J is TRBJ2-7; no firm D call. The CDR3 contains 12 residues. Trimming left V 4 bases short and J 3 bases short, with 7 bases between. Germline V CDR1 and CDR2: SGHTA, FQGNSA. CDR3 DNA: TGTGCCAGCAGCTCGACGGGCTACGAGCAGTACTTC. It is translated as CASSSTGYEQYF.

In its sample, this clone was seen once. The V gene is TRBV6-6, the J gene TRBJ1-5; D unclear. V lost 7 bases, J lost 4 bases, and 20 bases lay in between. There are 16 residues in the CDR3. The V gene's germline CDR1 is MNHNY and CDR2 SVGAGI (reference sequence). Here the CDR3 reads CASNANTRLVNQPQHF. CDR3 nucleotide sequence: TGTGCCAGCAACGCAAACACACGCTTGGTGAATCAGCCCCAGCATTTT.

The chain couples TRBV11-3 to TRBJ2-1; D ambiguous. V was shortened by 1 base and J by 5 bases, with 15 bases between the two germline ends. This CDR3 has 16 amino acids. Germline assignment: CDR1 SGHNT and CDR2 YENEEA. The CDR3 loop is CASSLGASKLDNEQFF. The DNA of the CDR3 is TGTGCCAGCAGCTTAGGGGCCAGCAAACTCGACAATGAGCAGTTCTTC.

Of note for this clone: Other nucleotide sequences in the sample specify the same CDR3. This chain connects TRBV11-2 to TRBJ2-7; D may be TRBD1 (5 bases). The CDR3 totals 14 residues. CDR1 is SGHAT, CDR2 FQNNGV, per germline. V shed 1 base and J shed 2 bases, with 9 bases lying between them. CDR3: CASSLGGRAYEQYF. CDR3 DNA: TGTGCCAGCAGCTTAGGGGGCAGAGCCTACGAGCAGTACTTC.

V and J are TRBV6-4 and TRBJ1-2, with no clear D. CDR1 and CDR2 from the germline V gene are MRHNA and SNTAGT. The CDR3 has 12 residues. With 2 bases removed from V and 5 bases from J, the gap between germline ends came to 6 bases. The CDR3 nucleotides are TGTGCCAGCAGTGACCAGGTATATGGCTACACCTTC. It encodes CASSDQVYGYTF.

J is TRBJ2-7 and V is TRBV29-1; D possibly corresponds to TRBD2 (6 bases). The CDR3 has 15 residues. Per the germline V gene, CDR1 is SQVTM and CDR2 is ANQGSEA. V gave up 2 bases and J gave up 4 bases, with 18 bases separating them. The CDR3 protein is CSVELRRGGSYEQYF. CDR3 sequence (DNA): TGCAGCGTTGAACTTAGGCGGGGTGGTTCGTACGAGCAGTACTTC.

V gene TRBV28 combines with J gene TRBJ2-7, with D perhaps being TRBD1 or TRBD2 (5 bases each). The V gene's germline CDR1 is MDHEN and CDR2 SYDVKM. Trimming removed 6 bases from V and 0 bases from J, with 12 bases in between. This CDR3 is built from 14 residues. CDR3 nucleotide sequence: TGTGCCAGCAGCCTAGAGGGGACCTCCTACGAGCAGTACTTC. It yields the protein CASSLEGTSYEQYF.

This clone was picked up one time. The rearrangement joins TRBV20-1 to TRBJ2-1; no definite D call. V dropped 7 bases and J dropped 7 bases, with 11 bases sitting between them. Germline loops: CDR1 DFQATT, CDR2 SNEGSKA (reference sequence). The CDR3 length is 11 residues. CDR3 in DNA: TGCAGTGGTCCGAGTGGAAATGAGCAGTTCTTC. It translates to CSGPSGNEQFF.

The V call is TRBV6-4, the J call TRBJ2-1; 8 bases map to TRBD2. With 3 bases clipped from V and 4 bases from J, the junction kept 2 bases outside the gene matches. Germline CDR1 is MRHNA and CDR2 is SNTAGT. This CDR3 spans 14 amino acids. The CDR3 DNA reads as TGTGCCAGCAGTGAGGCTAGCGGGTACAATGAGCAGTTCTTC. It is translated as CASSEASGYNEQFF.